This TCR beta chain is drawn from a study of PD-1 blockade in classical Hodgkin lymphoma. Time point specified: cycle 4 day 1 (C4D1), after 5 to 7 weeks of nivolumab. Relapse after autologous stem cell transplantation occurred in every patient, and brentuximab vedotin exposure varied. Generated by immunoSEQ multiplex PCR, the TCRdb table keeps only in-frame clones and is missing some. Of about 61,000 clones listed, nearly 90% are singletons. CDR3 size: 17 residues. With 2 bases removed from V and 3 bases from J, the gap between germline ends came to 16 bases. CDR1 and CDR2 from the germline V gene are MDHEN and SYDVKM.

This clonotype originated in a human donor with classical Hodgkin lymphoma. The chain carries TRBV28 and TRBJ2-2; D gene unclear. Sample: peripheral blood mononuclear cells (PBMCs), taken before the fourth cycle of nivolumab. CDR3 DNA sequence: TGTGCCAGCAGTTTAGTACCCCCTTGGGCGTACACCGGGGAGCTGTTTTTT. Residues: CASSLVPPWAYTGELFF. Variable domain in full (rest from reference TRBV28 and TRBJ2-2): DVKVTQSSRYLVKRTGEKVFLECVQDMDHENMFWYRQDPGLGLRLIYFSYDVKMKEKGDIPEGYSVSREKKERFSLILESASTNQTSMYLCASSLVPPWAYTGELFFGEGSRLTVL.